This T cell receptor (beta chain) was identified during a study of blood T cell repertoires in COVID-19. Across the whole study: Sample material is recorded as cDNA or gDNA derived from T cells, B-cell-depleted T cells, or PBMCs.

The CDR3 is made up of 15 amino acids. Germline V gives CDR1 MGHRA, CDR2 YSYEKL. V shed 3 bases and J 7 bases; nucleotides not matched to a gene: 11. Assay: immunoSEQ multiplex PCR; the TCRdb copy retains only in-frame clones and omits some. The table lists tens of thousands of clones, 79% of them singletons. The clonotype originates from a man in his 70s with acute or convalescent COVID-19. The specimen was peripheral blood. The chain has TRBV4-1 and TRBJ1-2; 7 bases align to TRBD1. The CDR3 DNA is TGCGCCAGCAGCCAGGACAGGAGGCCCTCGGGTGGCTACACCTTC. Translated: CASSQDRRPSGGYTF.